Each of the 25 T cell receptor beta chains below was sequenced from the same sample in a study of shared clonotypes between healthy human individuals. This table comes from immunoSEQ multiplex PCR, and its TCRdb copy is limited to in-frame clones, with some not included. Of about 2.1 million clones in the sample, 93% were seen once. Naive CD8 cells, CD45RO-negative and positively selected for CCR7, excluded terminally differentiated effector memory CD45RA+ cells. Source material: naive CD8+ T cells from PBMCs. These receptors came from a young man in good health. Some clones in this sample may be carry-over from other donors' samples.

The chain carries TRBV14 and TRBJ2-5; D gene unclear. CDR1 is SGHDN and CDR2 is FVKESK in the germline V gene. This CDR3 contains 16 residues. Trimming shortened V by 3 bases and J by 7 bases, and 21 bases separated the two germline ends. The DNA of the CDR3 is TGTGCCAGCAGCCATGTGGCAGGCCCCGAGGTGGGGACCCAGTACTTC. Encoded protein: CASSHVAGPEVGTQYF.

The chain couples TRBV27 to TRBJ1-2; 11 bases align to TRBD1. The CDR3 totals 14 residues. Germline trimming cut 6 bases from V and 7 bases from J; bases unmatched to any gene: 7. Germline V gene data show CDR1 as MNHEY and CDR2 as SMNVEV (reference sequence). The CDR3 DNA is TGTGCCAGCAGCTCCGGACAGGGGGCGAGTGGCTACACCTTC. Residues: CASSSGQGASGYTF.

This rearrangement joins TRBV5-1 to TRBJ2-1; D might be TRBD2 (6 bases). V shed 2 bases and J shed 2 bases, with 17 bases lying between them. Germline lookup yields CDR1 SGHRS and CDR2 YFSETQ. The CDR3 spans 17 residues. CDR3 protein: CASSFRLVTGTYNEQFF. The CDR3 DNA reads TGCGCCAGCAGCTTTCGACTAGTGACCGGGACCTACAATGAGCAGTTCTTC.

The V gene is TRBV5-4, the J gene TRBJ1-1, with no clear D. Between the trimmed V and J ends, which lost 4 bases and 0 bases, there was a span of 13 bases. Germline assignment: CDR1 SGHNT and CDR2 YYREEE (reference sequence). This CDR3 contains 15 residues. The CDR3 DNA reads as TGTGCCAGCAGCCGGCCCGGGATCTTGAACACTGAAGCTTTCTTT. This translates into CASSRPGILNTEAFF.

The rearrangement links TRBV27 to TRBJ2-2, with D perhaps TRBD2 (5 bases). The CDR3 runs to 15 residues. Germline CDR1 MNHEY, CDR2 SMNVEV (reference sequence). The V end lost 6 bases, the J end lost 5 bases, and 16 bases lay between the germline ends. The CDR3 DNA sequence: TGTGCCAGCAGCCCTGTACCGGGCGGGACCGGGGAGCTGTTTTTT. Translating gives CASSPVPGGTGELFF.

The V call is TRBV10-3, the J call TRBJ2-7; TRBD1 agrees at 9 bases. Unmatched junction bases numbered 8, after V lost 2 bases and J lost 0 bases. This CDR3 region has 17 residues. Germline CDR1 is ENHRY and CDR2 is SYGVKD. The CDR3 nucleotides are TGTGCCATCAGTGAGCGGGACAGGGCCTCATCCTCCTACGAGCAGTACTTC. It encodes CAISERDRASSSYEQYF.

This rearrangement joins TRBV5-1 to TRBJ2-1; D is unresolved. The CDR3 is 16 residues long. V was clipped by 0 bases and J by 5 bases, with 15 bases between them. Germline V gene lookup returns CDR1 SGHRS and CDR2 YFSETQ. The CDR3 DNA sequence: TGCGCCAGCAGCTTGGAGCCAGCACGCTACGACAATGAGCAGTTCTTC. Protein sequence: CASSLEPARYDNEQFF.

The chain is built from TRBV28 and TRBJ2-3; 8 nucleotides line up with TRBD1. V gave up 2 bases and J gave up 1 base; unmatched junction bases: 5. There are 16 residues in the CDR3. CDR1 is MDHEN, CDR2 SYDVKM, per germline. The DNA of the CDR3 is TGTGCCAGCAGTTTACAGGGGGCGGTGGGCACAGATACGCAGTATTTT. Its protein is CASSLQGAVGTDTQYF.

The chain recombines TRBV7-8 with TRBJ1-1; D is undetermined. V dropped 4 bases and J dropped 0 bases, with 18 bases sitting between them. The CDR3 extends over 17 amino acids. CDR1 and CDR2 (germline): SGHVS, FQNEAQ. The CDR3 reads CASSSPARREMNTEAFF. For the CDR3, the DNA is TGTGCCAGCAGCTCACCGGCCCGGCGGGAGATGAACACTGAAGCTTTCTTT.

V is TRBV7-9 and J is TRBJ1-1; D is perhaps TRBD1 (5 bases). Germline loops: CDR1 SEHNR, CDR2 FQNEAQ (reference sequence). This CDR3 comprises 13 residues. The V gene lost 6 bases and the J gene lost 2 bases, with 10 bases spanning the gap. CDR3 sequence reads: CASRQGSNTEAFF. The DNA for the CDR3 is TGTGCCAGCAGGCAGGGTTCAAACACTGAAGCTTTCTTT.

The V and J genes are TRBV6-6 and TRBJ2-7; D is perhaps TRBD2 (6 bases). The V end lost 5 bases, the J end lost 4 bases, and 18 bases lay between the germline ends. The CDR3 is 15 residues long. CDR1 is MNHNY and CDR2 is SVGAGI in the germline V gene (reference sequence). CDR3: CASSRLGQGGYEQYF. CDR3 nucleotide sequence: TGTGCCAGCAGTCGACTGGGGCAGGGAGGATACGAGCAGTACTTC.

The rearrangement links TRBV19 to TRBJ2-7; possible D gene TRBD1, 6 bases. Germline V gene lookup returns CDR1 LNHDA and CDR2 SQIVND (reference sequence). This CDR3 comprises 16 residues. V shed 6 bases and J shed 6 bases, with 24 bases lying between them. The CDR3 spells CASSSLEPNRVPEQYF. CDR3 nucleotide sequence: TGTGCCAGTAGCTCATTAGAGCCGAACAGGGTACCCGAGCAGTACTTC.

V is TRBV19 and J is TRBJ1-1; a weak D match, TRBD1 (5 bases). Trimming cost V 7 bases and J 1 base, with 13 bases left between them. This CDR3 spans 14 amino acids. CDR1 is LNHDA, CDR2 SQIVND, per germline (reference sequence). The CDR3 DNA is TGTGCCAGTATGATGACAGCAACGAACACTGAAGCTTTCTTT. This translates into CASMMTATNTEAFF.

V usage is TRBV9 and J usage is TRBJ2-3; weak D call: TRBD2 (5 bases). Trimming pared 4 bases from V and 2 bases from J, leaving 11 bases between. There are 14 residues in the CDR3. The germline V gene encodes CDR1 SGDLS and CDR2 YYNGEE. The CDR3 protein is CASSQDGITDTQYF. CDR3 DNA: TGTGCCAGCAGCCAAGACGGGATCACAGATACGCAGTATTTT.

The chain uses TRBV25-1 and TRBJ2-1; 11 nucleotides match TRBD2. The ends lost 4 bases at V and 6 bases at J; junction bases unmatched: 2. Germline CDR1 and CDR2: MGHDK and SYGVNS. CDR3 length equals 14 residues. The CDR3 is CASSGSGRANEQFF. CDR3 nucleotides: TGTGCCAGCAGTGGTAGCGGGAGGGCCAATGAGCAGTTCTTC.

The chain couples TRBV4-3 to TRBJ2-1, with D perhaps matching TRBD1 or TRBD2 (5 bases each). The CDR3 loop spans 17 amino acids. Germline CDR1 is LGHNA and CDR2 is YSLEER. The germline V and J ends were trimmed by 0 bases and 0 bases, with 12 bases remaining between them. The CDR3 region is CASSQEAWGSSYNEQFF. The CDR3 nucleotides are TGCGCCAGCAGCCAAGAAGCTTGGGGGTCCTCCTACAATGAGCAGTTCTTC.

The CDR3: CASSLATGLNYEQYF. The CDR3 nucleotides are TGTGCCAGCAGTTTAGCAACAGGATTAAACTACGAGCAGTACTTC. The chain links TRBV28 to TRBJ2-7; possibly TRBD1 for D (5 bases). Germline CDR1 is MDHEN and CDR2 is SYDVKM. This CDR3 contains 15 residues. Trimming left V 2 bases short and J 3 bases short, with 14 bases between.

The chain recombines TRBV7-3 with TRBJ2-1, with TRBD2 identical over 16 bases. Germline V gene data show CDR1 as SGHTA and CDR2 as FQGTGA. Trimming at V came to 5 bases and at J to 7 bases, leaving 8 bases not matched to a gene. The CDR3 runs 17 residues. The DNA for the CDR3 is TGTGCCAGCAGCGTAAATCCGGGACTAGCGGGAGGGAATGAGCAGTTCTTC. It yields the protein CASSVNPGLAGGNEQFF.

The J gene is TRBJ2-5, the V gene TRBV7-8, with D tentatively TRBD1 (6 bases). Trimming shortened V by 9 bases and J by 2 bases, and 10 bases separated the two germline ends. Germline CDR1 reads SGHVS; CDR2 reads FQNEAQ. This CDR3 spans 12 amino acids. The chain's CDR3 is CASYRVQETQYF. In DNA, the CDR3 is TGTGCCAGTTACAGGGTGCAAGAGACCCAGTACTTC.

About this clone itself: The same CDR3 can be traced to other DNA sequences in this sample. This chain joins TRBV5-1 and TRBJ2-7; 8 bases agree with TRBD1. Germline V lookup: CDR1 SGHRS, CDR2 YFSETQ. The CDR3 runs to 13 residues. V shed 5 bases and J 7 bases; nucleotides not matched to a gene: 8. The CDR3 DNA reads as TGCGCCAGCAGTCCAGGGGGCGCGGGGGAGCAGTACTTC. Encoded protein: CASSPGGAGEQYF. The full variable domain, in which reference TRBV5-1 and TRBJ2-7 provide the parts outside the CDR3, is KAGVTQTPRYLIKTRGQQVTLSCSPISGHRSVSWYQQTPGQGLQFLFEYFSETQRNKGNFPGRFSGRQFSNSRSEMNVSTLELGDSALYLCASSPGGAGEQYFGPGTRLTVT.

This CDR3 is CASRPPVLAGEQYF. The CDR3 DNA reads as TGTGCCAGCAGACCCCCGGTACTAGCAGGCGAGCAGTACTTC. The chain couples TRBV28 to TRBJ2-7; maybe TRBD2 (6 bases). V lost 6 bases and J 6 bases, leaving 18 bases between the germline ends. In germline, CDR1 is MDHEN, CDR2 SYDVKM. The CDR3 runs 14 residues.

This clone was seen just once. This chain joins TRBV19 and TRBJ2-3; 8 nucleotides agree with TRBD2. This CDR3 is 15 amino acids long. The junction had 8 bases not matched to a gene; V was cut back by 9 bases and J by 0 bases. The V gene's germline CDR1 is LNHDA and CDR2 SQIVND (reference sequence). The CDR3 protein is CASSGRVRSTDTQYF. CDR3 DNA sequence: TGTGCCAGCTCCGGGAGGGTCCGTAGCACAGATACGCAGTATTTT.

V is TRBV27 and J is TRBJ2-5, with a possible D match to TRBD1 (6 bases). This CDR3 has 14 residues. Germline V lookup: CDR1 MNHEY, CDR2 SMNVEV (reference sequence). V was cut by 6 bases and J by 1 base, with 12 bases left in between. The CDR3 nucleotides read TGTGCCAGCAGCCGCGACAGGAGCCAAGAGACCCAGTACTTC. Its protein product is CASSRDRSQETQYF.

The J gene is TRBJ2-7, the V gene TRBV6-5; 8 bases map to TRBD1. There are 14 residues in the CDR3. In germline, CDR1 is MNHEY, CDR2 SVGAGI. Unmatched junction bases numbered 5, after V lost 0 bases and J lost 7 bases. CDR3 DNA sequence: TGTGCCAGCAGTTACTCGGACAGGGTTGGGGAGCAGTACTTC. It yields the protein CASSYSDRVGEQYF.

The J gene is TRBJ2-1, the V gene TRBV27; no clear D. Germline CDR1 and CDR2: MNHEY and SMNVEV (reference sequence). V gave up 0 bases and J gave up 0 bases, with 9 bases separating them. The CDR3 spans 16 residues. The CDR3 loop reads CASSLSRTASYNEQFF. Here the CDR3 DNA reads TGTGCCAGCAGTTTATCGAGAACGGCCTCCTACAATGAGCAGTTCTTC.